These 15 T cell receptor beta chains share one sample of origin, sequenced in a study of blood T cells in healthy people across ages. For the second PCR, which ran for 7 to 11 cycles, a sample-barcoded 5' primer and a J-beta primer mix were used. From the 5' RACE reads, TCRdb called clonotypes with MiXCR, one entry per CDR3 protein. This table holds over 1,200,000 distinct CDR3 sequences, roughly 60% found once. Sequencing was carried out using blood. Every receptor here comes from a man aged 18 to 30 in good health.

This CDR3 reads CASSSSGTPPFEQYF. The CDR3 region has the DNA TGCGCCAGCAGCTCTTCCGGGACGCCTCCCTTCGAGCAGTACTTC. The chain employs TRBV5-1 and TRBJ2-7, with D perhaps matching TRBD1 or TRBD2 (5 bases each). Germline V lookup: CDR1 SGHRS, CDR2 YFSETQ. The CDR3 has 15 amino acids. V was clipped by 3 bases and J by 6 bases, with 19 bases between them.

This clonotype has a single count. The chain couples TRBV10-3 to TRBJ1-1; the D is unclear. Germline V lookup: CDR1 ENHRY, CDR2 SYGVKD. V shed 4 bases and J shed 3 bases, with 6 bases lying between them. There are 12 residues in the CDR3. CDR3 nucleotides: TGTGCCATCAGTGGGATGGACACTGAAGCTTTCTTT. Protein product: CAISGMDTEAFF.

This clonotype was seen only a few times. The CDR3 bases are TGTGCCAGCAGTCCTCCTAACGGGCAGGCCAGAAGAGATACGCAGTATTTT. It encodes CASSPPNGQARRDTQYF. This chain uses TRBV12-3 or TRBV12-4 with TRBJ2-3, with D uncertain. V was cut by 5 bases and J by 5 bases, with 23 bases left in between. The CDR3 has 17 amino acids.

Concerning this clonotype: An end of the junction differs from the germline gene, which may be a read error. In nucleotides, the CDR3 is TGCGCCAAGAGTAGCACAGATACGCAGTATTTT. Amino acids: CAKSSTDTQYF. V usage is TRBV6-5 and J usage is TRBJ2-3; D is undetermined. Germline CDR1 MNHEY, CDR2 SVGAGI. This CDR3 has 11 residues.

The chain carries TRBV24-1 and TRBJ2-5, with 8 bases identical to TRBD2. The trim removed 1 base at V and 5 bases at J, leaving 11 bases unmatched. The germline gives CDR1 KGHDR, CDR2 SFDVKD. The CDR3 runs to 17 residues. The CDR3 region has the DNA TGTGCCACCAGTGATTTAGGCGGGGGGCCCTCCGGCGAGACCCAGTACTTC. Translating gives CATSDLGGGPSGETQYF.

The chain uses TRBV12-3 or TRBV12-4 and TRBJ1-2, with unresolved D. V gave up 5 bases and J gave up 4 bases, with 14 bases separating them. This CDR3 comprises 14 residues. As DNA, the CDR3 is TGTGCCAGCAGTATCGGAGGGAGGGTCTATGGCTACACCTTC. Translating gives CASSIGGRVYGYTF.

V usage is TRBV5-1 and J usage is TRBJ2-2; 8 nucleotides agree with TRBD1. Germline assignment: CDR1 SGHRS and CDR2 YFSETQ. The length of the CDR3 is 17 residues. J was trimmed by 4 bases and V by 0 bases; bases with no gene match: 8. CDR3 bases: TGCGCCAGCAGCTTGGCGACCGGGACAGGTTCCACCGGGGAGCTGTTTTTT. Translated: CASSLATGTGSTGELFF.

This clonotype has a single count. The CDR3 reads CASSYSPGAGGPNEKLFF. The CDR3 DNA reads TGTGCCAGCAGTTACTCCCCGGGGGCAGGGGGGCCGAATGAAAAACTGTTTTTT. The rearrangement uses TRBV6-5 and TRBJ1-4, with 7 nucleotides matching TRBD1. V shed 0 bases and J 5 bases; nucleotides not matched to a gene: 12. In germline, CDR1 is MNHEY, CDR2 SVGAGI. CDR3 length: 18 residues.

This chain connects TRBV15 to TRBJ2-7; TRBD1 matches at 7 bases. Germline V gives CDR1 LNHNV, CDR2 YYDKDF (reference sequence). V lost 8 bases and J lost 7; bases outside the gene matches: 11. This CDR3 is built from 13 residues. CDR3 nucleotides: TGTGCCACCTCGACAACGGGACAGCGGGAGCAGTACTTC. Encoded protein: CATSTTGQREQYF.

V usage is TRBV6-1 and J usage is TRBJ1-2; possibly TRBD1 for D (6 bases). This CDR3 is 15 amino acids long. V lost 2 bases and J 4 bases, leaving 14 bases between the germline ends. Germline CDR1 MNHNS, CDR2 SASEGT. The DNA for the CDR3 is TGTGCCAGCAGTGAACCGGCAGGGGTTTCCTATGGCTACACCTTC. Residues: CASSEPAGVSYGYTF.

The rearrangement links TRBV6-6 to TRBJ2-3; D gene ambiguous. Germline-derived CDR1 and CDR2 are MNHNY and SVGAGI (reference sequence). The V and J ends lost 3 bases and 3 bases respectively, with 13 bases between them. This CDR3 is 15 amino acids long. The CDR3 nucleotides are TGTGCCAGCAGTTATTCTCACAGAGGAACAGATACGCAGTATTTT. It translates to CASSYSHRGTDTQYF.

V and J are TRBV25-1 and TRBJ2-7; weak D call: TRBD1 (6 bases). CDR1 MGHDK and CDR2 SYGVNS come from the germline V gene. V dropped 1 base and J dropped 6 bases, with 19 bases sitting between them. The CDR3 has 16 amino acids. This chain's CDR3 is CASSELVGARIGEQYF. In DNA, the CDR3 is TGTGCCAGCAGTGAATTGGTGGGGGCGCGTATCGGCGAGCAGTACTTC.

This clonotype was recorded a few times. The V and J genes are TRBV29-1 and TRBJ2-3, with 11 bases that match TRBD2. J was trimmed by 0 bases and V by 7 bases; bases with no gene match: 6. This CDR3 has 15 amino acids. In germline, CDR1 is SQVTM, CDR2 ANQGSEA. The CDR3 DNA is TGCAGCGCCGTCGGGACTAGCGGAAGCACAGATACGCAGTATTTT. This sequence encodes CSAVGTSGSTDTQYF.

The rearrangement uses TRBV5-1 and TRBJ1-1; no reliable D call. The CDR3 is made up of 14 amino acids. Trimming shortened V by 4 bases and J by 5 bases, and 15 bases separated the two germline ends. Germline CDR1 SGHRS, CDR2 YFSETQ. The CDR3 is CASSVHTEKTEAFF. CDR3 bases: TGCGCCAGCAGCGTGCATACAGAGAAAACTGAAGCTTTCTTT.

The chain is built from TRBV4-1 and TRBJ2-5, with D possibly being TRBD2 (5 bases). V was shortened by 3 bases and J by 5 bases, with 16 bases between the two germline ends. The CDR3 loop spans 15 amino acids. Per the germline V gene, CDR1 is MGHRA and CDR2 is YSYEKL. For the CDR3, the DNA is TGCGCCAGCAGCCAGATTGAGGAAACGGGGGAGACCCAGTACTTC. Its protein is CASSQIEETGETQYF.